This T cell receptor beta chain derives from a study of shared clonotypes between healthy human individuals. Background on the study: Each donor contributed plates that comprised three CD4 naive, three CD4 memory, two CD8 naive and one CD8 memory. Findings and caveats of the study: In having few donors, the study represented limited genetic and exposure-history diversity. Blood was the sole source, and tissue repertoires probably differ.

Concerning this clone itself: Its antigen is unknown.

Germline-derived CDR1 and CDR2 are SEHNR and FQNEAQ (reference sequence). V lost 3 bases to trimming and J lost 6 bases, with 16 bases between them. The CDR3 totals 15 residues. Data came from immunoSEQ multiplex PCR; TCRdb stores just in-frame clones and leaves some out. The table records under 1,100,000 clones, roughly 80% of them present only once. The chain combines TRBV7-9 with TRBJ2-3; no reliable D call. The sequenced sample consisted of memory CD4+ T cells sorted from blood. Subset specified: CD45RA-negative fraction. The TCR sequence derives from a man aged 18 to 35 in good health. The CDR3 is CASSFYAALRDTQYF. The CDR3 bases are TGTGCCAGCAGCTTTTATGCCGCTTTGAGGGATACGCAGTATTTT.